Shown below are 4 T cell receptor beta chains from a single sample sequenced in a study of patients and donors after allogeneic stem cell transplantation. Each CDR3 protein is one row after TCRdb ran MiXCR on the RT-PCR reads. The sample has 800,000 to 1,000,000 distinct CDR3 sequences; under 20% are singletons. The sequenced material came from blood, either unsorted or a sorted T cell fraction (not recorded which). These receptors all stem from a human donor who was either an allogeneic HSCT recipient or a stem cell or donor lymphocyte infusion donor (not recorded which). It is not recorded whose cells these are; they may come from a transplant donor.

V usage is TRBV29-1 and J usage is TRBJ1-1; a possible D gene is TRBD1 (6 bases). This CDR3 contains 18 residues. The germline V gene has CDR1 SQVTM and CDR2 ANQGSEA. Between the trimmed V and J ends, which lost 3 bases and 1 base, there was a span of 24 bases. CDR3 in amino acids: CSVELRGRGVRSNTEAFF. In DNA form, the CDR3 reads TGCAGCGTTGAGTTACGGGGGCGCGGTGTCCGATCGAACACTGAAGCTTTCTTT.

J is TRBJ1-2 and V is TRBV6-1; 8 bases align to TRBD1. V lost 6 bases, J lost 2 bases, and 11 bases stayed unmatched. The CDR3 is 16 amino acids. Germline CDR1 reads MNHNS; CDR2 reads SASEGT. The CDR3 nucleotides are TGTGCCAGCAGCGAGGAGGCAGGGGGCGCGAACTATGGCTACACCTTC. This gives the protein CASSEEAGGANYGYTF.

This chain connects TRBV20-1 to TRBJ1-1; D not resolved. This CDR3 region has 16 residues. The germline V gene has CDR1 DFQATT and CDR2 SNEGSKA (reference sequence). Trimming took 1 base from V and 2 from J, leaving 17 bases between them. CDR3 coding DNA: TGCAGTGCTAGAGGGCGGGGAAAGGAGATAAACACTGAAGCTTTCTTT. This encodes CSARGRGKEINTEAFF.

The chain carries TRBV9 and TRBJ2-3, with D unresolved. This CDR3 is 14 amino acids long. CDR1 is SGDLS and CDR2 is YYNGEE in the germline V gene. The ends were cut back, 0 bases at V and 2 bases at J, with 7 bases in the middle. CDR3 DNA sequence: TGTGCCAGCAGCGTAGACGAGTACACAGATACGCAGTATTTT. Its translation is CASSVDEYTDTQYF.